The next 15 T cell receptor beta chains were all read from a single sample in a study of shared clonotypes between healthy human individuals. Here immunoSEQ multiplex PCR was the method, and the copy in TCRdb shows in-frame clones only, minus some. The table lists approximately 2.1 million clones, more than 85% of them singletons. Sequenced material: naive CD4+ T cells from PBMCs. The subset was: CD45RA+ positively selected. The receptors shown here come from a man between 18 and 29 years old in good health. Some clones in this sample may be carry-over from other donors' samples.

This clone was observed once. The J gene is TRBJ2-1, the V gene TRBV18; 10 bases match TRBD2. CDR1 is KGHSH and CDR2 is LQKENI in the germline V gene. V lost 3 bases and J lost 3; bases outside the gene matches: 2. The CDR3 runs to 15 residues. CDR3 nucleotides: TGTGCCAGCTCACCTAGCGGGAGGCACTACAATGAGCAGTTCTTC. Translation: CASSPSGRHYNEQFF.

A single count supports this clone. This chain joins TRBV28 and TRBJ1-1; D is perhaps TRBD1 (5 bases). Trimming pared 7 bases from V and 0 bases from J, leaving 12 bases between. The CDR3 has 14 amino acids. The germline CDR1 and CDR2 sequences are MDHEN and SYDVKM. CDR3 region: CASKRDPMNTEAFF. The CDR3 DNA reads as TGTGCCAGCAAGAGGGACCCCATGAACACTGAAGCTTTCTTT.

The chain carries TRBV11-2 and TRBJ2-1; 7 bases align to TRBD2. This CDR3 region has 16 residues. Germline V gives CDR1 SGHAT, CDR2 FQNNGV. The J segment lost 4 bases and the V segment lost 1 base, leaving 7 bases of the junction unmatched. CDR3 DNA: TGTGCCAGCAGCTTAGGTTCTAGCGGATCATACAATGAGCAGTTCTTC. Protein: CASSLGSSGSYNEQFF.

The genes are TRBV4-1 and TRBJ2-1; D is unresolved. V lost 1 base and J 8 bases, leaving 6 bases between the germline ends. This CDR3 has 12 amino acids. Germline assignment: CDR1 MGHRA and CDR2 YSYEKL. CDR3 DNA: TGCGCCAGCAGCCAAGTGCGACATGAGCAGTTCTTC. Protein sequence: CASSQVRHEQFF.

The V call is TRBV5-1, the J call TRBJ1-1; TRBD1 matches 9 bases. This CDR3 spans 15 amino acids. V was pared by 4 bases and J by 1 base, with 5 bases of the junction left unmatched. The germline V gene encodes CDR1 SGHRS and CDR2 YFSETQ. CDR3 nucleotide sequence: TGCGCCAGCAGCGTTAACAGGGGGCAGAACACTGAAGCTTTCTTT. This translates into CASSVNRGQNTEAFF.

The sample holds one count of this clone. CDR3 coding DNA: TGCGCCAGCAGCTCGGGCCGGGACTACGAGCAGTACTTC. Its protein product is CASSSGRDYEQYF. The chain couples TRBV5-1 to TRBJ2-7; D is perhaps TRBD2 (5 bases). From germline, CDR1 is SGHRS and CDR2 YFSETQ. The CDR3 covers 13 residues. Trimming removed 3 bases from V and 3 bases from J, with 10 bases in between.

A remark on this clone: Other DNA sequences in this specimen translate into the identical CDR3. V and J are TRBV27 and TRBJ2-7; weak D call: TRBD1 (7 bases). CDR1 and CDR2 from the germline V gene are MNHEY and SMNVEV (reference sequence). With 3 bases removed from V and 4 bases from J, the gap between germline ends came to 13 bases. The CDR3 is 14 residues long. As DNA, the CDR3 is TGTGCCAGCAGTTTCGGGGGCAGGGGGTACGAGCAGTACTTC. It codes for CASSFGGRGYEQYF.

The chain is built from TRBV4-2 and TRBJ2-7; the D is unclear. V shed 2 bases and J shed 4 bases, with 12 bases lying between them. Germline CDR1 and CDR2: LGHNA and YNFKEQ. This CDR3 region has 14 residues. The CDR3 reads CASSQSGVGYEQYF. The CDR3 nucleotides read TGTGCCAGCAGCCAATCTGGGGTAGGATACGAGCAGTACTTC.

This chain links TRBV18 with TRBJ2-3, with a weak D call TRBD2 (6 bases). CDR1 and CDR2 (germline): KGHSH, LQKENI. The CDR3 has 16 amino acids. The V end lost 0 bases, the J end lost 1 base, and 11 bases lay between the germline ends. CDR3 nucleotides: TGTGCCAGCTCACCACCATTTAGCGGAGGCACAGATACGCAGTATTTT. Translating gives CASSPPFSGGTDTQYF.

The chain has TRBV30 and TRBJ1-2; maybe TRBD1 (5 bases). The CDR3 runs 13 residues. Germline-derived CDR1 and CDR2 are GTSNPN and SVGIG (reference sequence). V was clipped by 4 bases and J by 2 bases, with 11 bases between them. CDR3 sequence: CAWIRGPNYGYTF. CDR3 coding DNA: TGTGCCTGGATTCGGGGACCCAACTATGGCTACACCTTC.

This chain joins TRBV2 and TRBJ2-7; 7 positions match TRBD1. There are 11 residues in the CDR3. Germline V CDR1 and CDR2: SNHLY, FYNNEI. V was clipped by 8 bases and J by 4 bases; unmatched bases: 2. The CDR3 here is CASDRDYEQYF. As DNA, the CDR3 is TGTGCCAGCGACAGGGATTACGAGCAGTACTTC.

DNA for the CDR3: TGCAGCGTGGGGGGGAGTTGGAAAAACACTGAAGCTTTCTTT. The encoded protein is CSVGGSWKNTEAFF. This chain uses TRBV29-1 with TRBJ1-1; TRBD1 is a possible D gene (5 bases). The CDR3 has 14 amino acids. CDR1 is SQVTM, CDR2 ANQGSEA, per germline. V lost 6 bases to trimming and J lost 2 bases, with 16 bases between them.

CDR3 nucleotides: TGCAGCGAGCCCGGGACAGACCAAGAGACCCAGTACTTC. Translating gives CSEPGTDQETQYF. This chain links TRBV29-1 with TRBJ2-5, with 7 bases fitting TRBD1. J gave up 0 bases and V 7 bases, and 5 bases lay outside the gene matches. Germline values: CDR1 SQVTM, CDR2 ANQGSEA. This CDR3 is built from 13 residues.

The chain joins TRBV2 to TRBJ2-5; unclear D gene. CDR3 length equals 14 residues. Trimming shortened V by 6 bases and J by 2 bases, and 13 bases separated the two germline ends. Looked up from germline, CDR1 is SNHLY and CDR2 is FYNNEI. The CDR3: CASSRSNTQETQYF. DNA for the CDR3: TGTGCCAGCAGCCGGTCTAACACGCAAGAGACCCAGTACTTC.

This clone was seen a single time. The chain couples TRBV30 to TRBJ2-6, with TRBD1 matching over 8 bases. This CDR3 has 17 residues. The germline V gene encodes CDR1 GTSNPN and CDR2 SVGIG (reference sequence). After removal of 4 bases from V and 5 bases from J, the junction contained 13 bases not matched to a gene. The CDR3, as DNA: TGTGCCTGGACCAACTCGGACAGGGCCAGGTGGGCCAACGTCCTGACTTTC. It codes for CAWTNSDRARWANVLTF.